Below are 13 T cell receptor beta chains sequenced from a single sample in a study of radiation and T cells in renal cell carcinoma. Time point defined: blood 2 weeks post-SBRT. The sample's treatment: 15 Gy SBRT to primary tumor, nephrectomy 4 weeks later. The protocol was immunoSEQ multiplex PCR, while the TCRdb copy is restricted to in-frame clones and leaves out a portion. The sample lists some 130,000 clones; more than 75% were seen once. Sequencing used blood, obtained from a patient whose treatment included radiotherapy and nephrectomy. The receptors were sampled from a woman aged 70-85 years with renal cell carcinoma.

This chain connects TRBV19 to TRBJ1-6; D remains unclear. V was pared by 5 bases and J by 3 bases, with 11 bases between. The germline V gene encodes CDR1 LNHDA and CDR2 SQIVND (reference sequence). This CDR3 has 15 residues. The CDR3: CASSGRANYNSPLHF. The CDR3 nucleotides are TGTGCCAGTAGTGGCCGGGCCAACTATAATTCACCCCTCCACTTT. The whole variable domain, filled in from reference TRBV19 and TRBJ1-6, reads DGGITQSPKYLFRKEGQNVTLSCEQNLNHDAMYWYRQDPGQGLRLIYYSQIVNDFQKGDIAEGYSVSREKKESFPLTVTSAQKNPTAFYLCASSGRANYNSPLHFGNGTRLTVT.

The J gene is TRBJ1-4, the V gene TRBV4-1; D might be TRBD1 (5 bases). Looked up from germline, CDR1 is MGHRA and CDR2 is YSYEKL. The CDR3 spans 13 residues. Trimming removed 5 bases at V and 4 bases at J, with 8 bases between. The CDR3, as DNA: TGCGCCAGCAGCTGGGGGGTTAATGAAAAACTGTTTTTT. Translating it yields CASSWGVNEKLFF.

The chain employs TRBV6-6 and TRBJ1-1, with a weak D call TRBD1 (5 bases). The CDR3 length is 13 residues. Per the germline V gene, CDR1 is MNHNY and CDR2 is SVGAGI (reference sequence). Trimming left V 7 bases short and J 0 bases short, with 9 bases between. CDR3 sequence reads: CASTQQVNTEAFF. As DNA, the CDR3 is TGTGCCAGCACCCAACAGGTGAACACTGAAGCTTTCTTT.

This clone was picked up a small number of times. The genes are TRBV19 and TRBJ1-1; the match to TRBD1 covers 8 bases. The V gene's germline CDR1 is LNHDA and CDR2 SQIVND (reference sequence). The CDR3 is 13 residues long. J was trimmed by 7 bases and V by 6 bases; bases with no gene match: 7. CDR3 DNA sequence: TGTGCCAGTAGGGGGACAGGTAGAAATGAAGCTTTCTTT. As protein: CASRGTGRNEAFF.

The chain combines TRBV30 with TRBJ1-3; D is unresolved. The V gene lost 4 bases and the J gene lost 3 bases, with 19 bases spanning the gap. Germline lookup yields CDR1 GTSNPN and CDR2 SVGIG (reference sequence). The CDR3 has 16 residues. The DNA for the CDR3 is TGTGCCTGGATTCTATACGCGGCCGTTTGTGGAAACACCATATATTTT. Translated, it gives CAWILYAAVCGNTIYF.

Here the CDR3 DNA reads TGTGCCAGCAGCACCAGGGGGCAGAGCACTGAAGCTTTCTTT. Translating gives CASSTRGQSTEAFF. The chain has TRBV7-2 and TRBJ1-1; 8 bases align to TRBD1. The CDR3 covers 14 residues. Germline lookup yields CDR1 SGHTA and CDR2 FQGNSA. V gave up 5 bases and J gave up 4 bases; unmatched junction bases: 6.

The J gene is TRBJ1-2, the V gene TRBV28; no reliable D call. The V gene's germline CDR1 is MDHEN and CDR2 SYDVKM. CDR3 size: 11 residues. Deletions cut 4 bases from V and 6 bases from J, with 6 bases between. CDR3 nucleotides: TGTGCCAGCAGTTCACGCCATGGCTACACCTTC. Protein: CASSSRHGYTF.

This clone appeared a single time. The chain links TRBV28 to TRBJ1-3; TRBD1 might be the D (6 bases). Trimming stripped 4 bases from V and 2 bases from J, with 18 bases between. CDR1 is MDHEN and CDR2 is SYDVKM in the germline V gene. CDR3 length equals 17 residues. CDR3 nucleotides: TGTGCCAGCAGTTATTATTTCTCGGGGGGCGCTGGAAACACCATATATTTT. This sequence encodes CASSYYFSGGAGNTIYF.

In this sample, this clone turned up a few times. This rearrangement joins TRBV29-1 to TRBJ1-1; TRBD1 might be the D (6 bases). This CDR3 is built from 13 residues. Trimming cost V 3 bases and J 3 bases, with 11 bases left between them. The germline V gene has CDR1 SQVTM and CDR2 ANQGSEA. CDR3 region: CSVDRGRHTEAFF. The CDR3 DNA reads TGCAGCGTTGACAGGGGTAGGCACACTGAAGCTTTCTTT.

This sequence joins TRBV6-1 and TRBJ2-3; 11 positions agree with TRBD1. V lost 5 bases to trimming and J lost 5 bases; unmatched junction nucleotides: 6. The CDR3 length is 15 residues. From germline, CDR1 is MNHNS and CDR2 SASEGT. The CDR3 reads CASSPGTGGQDTQYF. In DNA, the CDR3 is TGTGCCAGCAGTCCCGGGACAGGGGGACAAGATACGCAGTATTTT.

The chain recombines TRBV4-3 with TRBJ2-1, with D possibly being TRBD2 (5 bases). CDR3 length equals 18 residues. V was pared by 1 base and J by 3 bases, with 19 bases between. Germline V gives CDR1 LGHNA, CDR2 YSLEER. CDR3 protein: CASSQAPRSGAIYNEQFF. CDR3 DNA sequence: TGCGCCAGCAGCCAAGCCCCGAGGAGCGGAGCCATCTACAATGAGCAGTTCTTC.

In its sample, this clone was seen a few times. CDR3 sequence reads: CASSATRVAGELFF. In nucleotides, the CDR3 is TGTGCCAGCAGCGCTACTCGGGTAGCCGGGGAGCTGTTTTTT. This rearrangement joins TRBV7-3 to TRBJ2-2; D unresolved. V lost 5 bases to trimming and J lost 6 bases, with 13 bases between them. There are 14 residues in the CDR3. The germline V gene encodes CDR1 SGHTA and CDR2 FQGTGA. The full variable domain, in which reference TRBV7-3 and TRBJ2-2 provide the parts outside the CDR3, is GAGVSQTPSNKVTEKGKYVELRCDPISGHTALYWYRQSLGQGPEFLIYFQGTGAADDSGLPNDRFFAVRPEGSVSTLKIQRTERGDSAVYLCASSATRVAGELFFGEGSRLTVL.

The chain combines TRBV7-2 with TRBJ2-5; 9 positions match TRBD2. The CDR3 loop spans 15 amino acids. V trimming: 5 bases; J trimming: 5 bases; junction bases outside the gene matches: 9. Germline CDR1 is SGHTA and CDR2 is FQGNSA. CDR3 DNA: TGTGCCAGCAGCCCCTTAGCGGGGGCTGGGGAGACCCAGTACTTC. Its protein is CASSPLAGAGETQYF.